This T cell receptor beta chain was retrieved from a study of blood T cell repertoires in COVID-19. Study-wide context: Sites in the United States, Italy and Spain provided acute and convalescent COVID-19 samples. Sources were T cells, B-cell-depleted T cells, or PBMCs; the material itself was cDNA or gDNA.

In terms of age and location, participants ranged from roughly 18 to 95 years and lived in about two dozen US areas. The sample holds a few counts of this clone. Sequencing used immunoSEQ multiplex PCR; TCRdb keeps in-frame clones, though not all of them. This table has around 130,000 clones, 80% to 90% appearing once. This TCR came from a woman in her fifties or sixties with acute COVID-19. Sequencing input: PBMCs or T cells enriched from blood (not recorded which).

CDR3: CASSLSTYTEAFF. The CDR3 DNA reads as TGTGCCAGCAGCTTATCCACTTACACTGAAGCTTTCTTT. The gene calls are TRBV7-9 and TRBJ1-1; D not resolved. The CDR3 spans 13 residues. The germline V and J ends were trimmed by 2 bases and 3 bases, with 7 bases remaining between them. Germline-derived CDR1 and CDR2 are SEHNR and FQNEAQ (reference sequence).